Sequencing of this T cell receptor (beta chain) was carried out in a study of T-cell reconstitution after alpha-beta-depleted transplantation in children. This clonotype was counted between two and nine times. The antigen is unknown. The CDR3 is 14 residues long. With 5 bases clipped from V and 4 bases from J, the junction kept 6 bases outside the gene matches. CDR1 is KGHSH and CDR2 is LQKENI in the germline V gene. Findings and caveats of the study: Newly made T cells mostly supplied T-cell counts and diversity one year after transplant. Roughly two months post-transplant, alpha-beta T cells reportedly originated from several hundred graft clones that had expanded.

Unique molecular identifiers tagged the TCRbeta library. TCRdb fed the PCR reads into MiXCR, producing one record per CDR3 protein. Of just under 350,000 distinct CDR3 sequences in the sample, about 17% were seen once. The source was PBMCs, mostly from graft donor cells, collected 360 days after TCRalphabeta/CD19-depleted stem cell transplant. The TCR sequence derives from a male patient aged 2 to 10 who had a stem cell transplant for acute lymphoblastic leukemia, so the T cells may come from the graft donor. The chain carries TRBV18 and TRBJ2-5, with 8 bases aligning to TRBD2. CDR3 in amino acids: CASSTGLVRETQYF. DNA of the CDR3: TGTGCCAGCTCAACGGGACTAGTGCGAGAGACCCAGTACTTC.